This T cell receptor (beta chain) derives from a study of cytomegalovirus exposure and HLA in healthy donors. About the research overall: Among about 380 genotyped donors, around 77% fell in the Caucasian-associated ancestry cluster.

Trimming took 0 bases from V and 2 from J, leaving 20 bases between them. This CDR3 is built from 18 residues. Germline lookup yields CDR1 SGHRS and CDR2 YFSETQ. Comments on this clone: Its antigen is undetermined.

A multiplex PCR was run with 60 Vbeta primers and 13 Jbeta primers. Produced via immunoSEQ multiplex PCR; TCRdb's table is partial and in-frame only. The sample has 150,000 to 200,000 clones, roughly 79% seen once; the top ten hold approximately 1%. Overall study findings and caveats: Later genetic work tied a missense DCLRE1C variant to beta-chain V and J trimming. TCR beta sequences reportedly predicted most subjects' HLA-A and HLA-B alleles accurately.

The source material was PBMCs. The TCR comes from a woman in her forties in good health and CMV-seronegative. The V call is TRBV5-1, the J call TRBJ2-5; D is possibly TRBD2 (7 bases). The CDR3 is CASSLAGGASGIQETQYF. In nucleotides, the CDR3 is TGCGCCAGCAGCTTGGCGGGGGGCGCTAGCGGAATTCAAGAGACCCAGTACTTC.